These 13 T cell receptor beta chains share one sample of origin, sequenced in a study of vaccination effects on CD4 cells after COVID-19. The data were produced by immunoSEQ multiplex PCR, yet TCRdb's version contains in-frame clones alone and is incomplete. The sample holds 70,000 or so clones, roughly three quarters seen once. Their specific antigens are unknown. When 10 to 11 days of culture had elapsed, CD4+ T cells were isolated. The material was CD4+ T cells from PBMCs cultured without peptide, obtained before COVID-19 vaccination. These receptors originate from a human donor who received a COVID-19 vaccine.

This chain uses TRBV30 with TRBJ1-4, with 8 bases lining up with TRBD1. J gave up 0 bases and V 1 base, and 16 bases lay outside the gene matches. The germline CDR1 and CDR2 sequences are GTSNPN and SVGIG (reference sequence). The CDR3 runs 20 residues. CDR3 coding DNA: TGTGCCTGGAGTGACGGACAGGGAGGGGTAATAGCGGCAACTAATGAAAAACTGTTTTTT. Translating gives CAWSDGQGGVIAATNEKLFF.

V and J are TRBV25-1 and TRBJ2-7; 13 bases match TRBD2. The germline V gene has CDR1 MGHDK and CDR2 SYGVNS. This CDR3 spans 17 amino acids. J was trimmed by 3 bases and V by 10 bases; bases with no gene match: 15. CDR3: CATSGETSGGPSYEQYV. The CDR3 bases are TGTGCCACTTCAGGAGAGACTAGCGGGGGGCCTAGCTACGAGCAGTACGTC.

The rearrangement links TRBV4-3 to TRBJ2-3, with 13 bases aligning to TRBD2. Germline V gene data show CDR1 as LGHNA and CDR2 as YSLEER. The trim removed 3 bases at V and 11 bases at J, leaving 11 bases unmatched. The CDR3 is 16 amino acids. The CDR3 protein is CASSQRTSGGGGEQYF. Here the CDR3 DNA reads TGCGCCAGCAGCCAGCGGACTAGCGGGGGAGGGGGTGAGCAGTATTTT.

The CDR3 region is CAWTSWGVSIYNEQFF. CDR3 nucleotides: TGTGCCTGGACTTCCTGGGGGGTCTCGATTTACAATGAGCAGTTCTTC. The chain is built from TRBV30 and TRBJ2-1, with D possibly matching TRBD2 (6 bases). The V gene lost 4 bases and the J gene lost 4 bases, with 20 bases spanning the gap. There are 16 residues in the CDR3. Germline V gene lookup returns CDR1 GTSNPN and CDR2 SVGIG (reference sequence).

This sequence joins TRBV7-3 and TRBJ2-2, with 7 bases aligning to TRBD2. The V and J ends lost 5 bases and 2 bases, in that order; junction bases with no gene match: 8. CDR3 length equals 16 residues. The germline CDR1 and CDR2 sequences are SGHTA and FQGTGA. The CDR3, as DNA: TGTGCCAGCAGCCCCCCGGGGGGAATCAACACCGGGGAGCTGTTTTTT. Its translation: CASSPPGGINTGELFF.

The chain joins TRBV10-3 to TRBJ2-5; no clear D. Germline lookup yields CDR1 ENHRY and CDR2 SYGVKD. This CDR3 spans 13 amino acids. The V end was cut by 7 bases, the J end by 2 bases, with 11 bases between. CDR3 region: CAITSNVQETQYF. Here the CDR3 DNA reads TGTGCCATCACAAGCAACGTACAAGAGACCCAGTACTTC.

The rearrangement joins TRBV9 to TRBJ2-5; TRBD1 matches 8 bases. The V gene's germline CDR1 is SGDLS and CDR2 YYNGEE. There are 15 residues in the CDR3. The junction had 8 bases not matched to a gene; V was cut back by 2 bases and J by 5 bases. CDR3 coding DNA: TGTGCCAGCAGCGTTAGGACAGGGCAGTTGGAGACCCAGTACTTC. Translating gives CASSVRTGQLETQYF.

This sequence joins TRBV18 and TRBJ2-1, with TRBD2 matching 10 bases. The CDR3 is 15 amino acids. Looked up from germline, CDR1 is KGHSH and CDR2 is LQKENI. The trim removed 3 bases at V and 7 bases at J, leaving 6 bases unmatched. The CDR3 sequence is CASSPTLAGENEQFF. The DNA for the CDR3 is TGTGCCAGCTCACCGACTCTAGCGGGGGAAAATGAGCAGTTCTTC.

Details on this clone: This sample also contains other DNA sequences that code for the same CDR3. The V call is TRBV7-2, the J call TRBJ1-2; maybe TRBD1 (6 bases). This CDR3 comprises 12 residues. Germline CDR1 is SGHTA and CDR2 is FQGNSA. The V end lost 5 bases, the J end lost 5 bases, and 9 bases lay between the germline ends. CDR3 in DNA: TGTGCCAGCAGCACTACAGGGTATGGCTACACCTTC. Residues: CASSTTGYGYTF.

Worth noting for this clone: This sample includes further DNA sequences coding for the same CDR3. This chain joins TRBV18 and TRBJ1-1; D is unclear. V was cut by 2 bases and J by 0 bases, with 4 bases left in between. This CDR3 has 13 residues. Germline V gene sequence: CDR1 KGHSH, CDR2 LQKENI. CDR3 coding DNA: TGTGCCAGCTCACCATCAGTGAACACTGAAGCTTTCTTT. Translation gives CASSPSVNTEAFF.

This chain uses TRBV6-5 with TRBJ2-4; D gene unclear. Trimming removed 6 bases at V and 0 bases at J, with 12 bases between. The CDR3 runs to 15 residues. CDR1 MNHEY and CDR2 SVGAGI come from the germline V gene. The CDR3 sequence is CASSYGEVAKNIQYF. The CDR3 DNA reads TGTGCCAGCAGCTACGGTGAGGTAGCCAAAAACATTCAGTACTTC.

CDR3 coding DNA: TGTGCCAGCAGCCGAGACACGGTTAACACCGGGGAGCTGTTTTTT. Protein product: CASSRDTVNTGELFF. This chain links TRBV14 with TRBJ2-2; no clear D. This CDR3 region has 15 residues. Trimming took off 4 bases at V and 2 bases at J, with 11 bases between the two ends. Per the germline V gene, CDR1 is SGHDN and CDR2 is FVKESK.

The V gene is TRBV18, the J gene TRBJ1-2; D is perhaps TRBD1 (6 bases). V lost 1 base to trimming and J lost 3 bases, with 15 bases between them. CDR3 length: 16 amino acids. CDR1 and CDR2 from the germline V gene are KGHSH and LQKENI. For the CDR3, the DNA is TGTGCCAGCTCACCACTCTCCGTGGGGGCGGACTATGGCTACACCTTC. Translation gives CASSPLSVGADYGYTF.